These 26 T cell receptor beta chains came from one sample sequenced in a study of control samples from healthy donors and cancer patients. Some clones are missing from TCRdb's copy, which holds only in-frame ones; the method was immunoSEQ multiplex PCR. The table has around 99,000 clones, 85% to 90% seen once. The source material was blood. These receptors all stem from a woman between 50 and 59 years old in good health.

The J gene is TRBJ2-3, the V gene TRBV7-9; TRBD2 agrees at 7 bases. Germline V gives CDR1 SEHNR, CDR2 FQNEAQ (reference sequence). The CDR3 contains 13 residues. The ends lost 6 bases at V and 4 bases at J; junction bases unmatched: 4. The CDR3 spells CASSSGGPDTQYF. The CDR3 DNA follows: TGTGCCAGCAGTTCGGGGGGACCAGATACGCAGTATTTT.

The V gene is TRBV5-1, the J gene TRBJ2-6; D is undetermined. The CDR3 has 16 residues. Trimming stripped 7 bases from V and 0 bases from J, with 14 bases between. CDR1 is SGHRS and CDR2 is YFSETQ in the germline V gene. For the CDR3, the DNA is TGCGCCAGCGCCCCGACCCCCGGCTCTGGGGCCAACGTCCTGACTTTC. It encodes CASAPTPGSGANVLTF.

The chain recombines TRBV4-1 with TRBJ1-5; possible D gene TRBD1, 6 bases. Between the trimmed V and J ends, which lost 4 bases and 3 bases, there was a span of 19 bases. Per germline, CDR1 MGHRA and CDR2 YSYEKL. The CDR3 runs to 17 residues. The CDR3 nucleotides are TGCGCCAGCAGCCTCACCCTCCTACGGGGGCCCAATCAGCCCCAGCATTTT. Translation: CASSLTLLRGPNQPQHF.

The chain joins TRBV25-1 to TRBJ1-3; TRBD1 might be the D (5 bases). Looked up from germline, CDR1 is MGHDK and CDR2 is SYGVNS. Trimming removed 1 base at V and 0 bases at J, with 13 bases between. This CDR3 has 17 amino acids. CDR3 sequence reads: CASSEWGPAHSGNTIYF. The CDR3 DNA reads as TGTGCCAGCAGTGAATGGGGCCCTGCGCACTCTGGAAACACCATATATTTT.

J is TRBJ1-6 and V is TRBV29-1, with 7 bases aligning to TRBD1. This CDR3 has 12 amino acids. Germline-derived CDR1 and CDR2 are SQVTM and ANQGSEA. The CDR3 protein is CRETGWDSPLHF. CDR3 DNA sequence: TGCAGAGAGACAGGGTGGGATTCACCCCTCCACTTT.

V and J are TRBV6-5 and TRBJ1-3, with 10 bases lining up with TRBD1. The V gene end was trimmed by 6 bases and the J gene end by 3 bases; junction bases not matched to a gene: 5. The CDR3 loop spans 15 amino acids. In germline, CDR1 is MNHEY, CDR2 SVGAGI. CDR3 residues: CASRRQGALGNTIYF. For the CDR3, the DNA is TGTGCCAGCAGGCGACAGGGGGCACTTGGAAACACCATATATTTT.

This clone was seen just once. The V call is TRBV5-8, the J call TRBJ1-6; 7 positions match TRBD1. Germline assignment: CDR1 SGHTS and CDR2 YDEGEE. The CDR3 has 18 residues. V lost 4 bases, J lost 0 bases, and 10 bases stayed unmatched. CDR3 in amino acids: CASSIITRDSSYNSPLHF. The DNA of the CDR3 is TGTGCCAGCAGCATAATAACCCGGGACAGCTCCTATAATTCACCCCTCCACTTT.

The chain carries TRBV6-5 and TRBJ1-5; D gene ambiguous. The CDR3 is made up of 15 amino acids. V lost 7 bases, J lost 2 bases, and 15 bases lay in between. Germline CDR1 MNHEY, CDR2 SVGAGI. The CDR3 sequence is CASMSGFSGNQPQHF. The CDR3 DNA reads as TGTGCCAGCATGTCAGGTTTCTCCGGCAATCAGCCCCAGCATTTT.

In this sample, this clone turned up a few times. J is TRBJ2-3 and V is TRBV5-1; the match to TRBD2 covers 8 bases. The V and J ends lost 5 bases and 2 bases, in that order; junction bases with no gene match: 4. The CDR3 loop spans 14 amino acids. CDR1 is SGHRS, CDR2 YFSETQ, per germline. The CDR3 protein is CASSTGGPTDTQYF. In DNA form, the CDR3 reads TGCGCCAGCAGTACGGGGGGGCCCACAGATACGCAGTATTTT. Full variable domain (missing parts from reference TRBV5-1 and TRBJ2-3): KAGVTQTPRYLIKTRGQQVTLSCSPISGHRSVSWYQQTPGQGLQFLFEYFSETQRNKGNFPGRFSGRQFSNSRSEMNVSTLELGDSALYLCASSTGGPTDTQYFGPGTRLTVL.

This chain links TRBV5-5 with TRBJ2-7; D possibly corresponds to TRBD1 (6 bases). The V gene lost 0 bases and the J gene lost 2 bases, with 12 bases spanning the gap. The CDR3 contains 15 residues. Looked up from germline, CDR1 is SGHKS and CDR2 is YYEKEE (reference sequence). The chain's CDR3 is CASSLGGRVPYEQYF. Here the CDR3 DNA reads TGTGCCAGCAGCTTGGGGGGGCGGGTACCCTACGAGCAGTACTTC.

V usage is TRBV27 and J usage is TRBJ1-3; TRBD1 might be the D (5 bases). The V and J ends lost 6 bases and 3 bases respectively, with 9 bases between them. Germline V gives CDR1 MNHEY, CDR2 SMNVEV (reference sequence). The CDR3 is 13 amino acids. CDR3 nucleotide sequence: TGTGCCAGCAGGCCGGGACTTGGAAACACCATATATTTT. Its translation is CASRPGLGNTIYF.

The CDR3 DNA reads as TGTGCCAGCAGTCGCGATGGGACACGACCCTCTAACTATGGCTACACCTTC. Residues: CASSRDGTRPSNYGYTF. V is TRBV6-6 and J is TRBJ1-2; D possibly corresponds to TRBD1 (6 bases). V was pared by 5 bases and J by 0 bases, with 19 bases between. CDR1 and CDR2 from the germline V gene are MNHNY and SVGAGI (reference sequence). The CDR3 length is 17 residues.

The chain uses TRBV6-2 or TRBV6-3 and TRBJ1-5; tentatively, D is TRBD1 (5 bases). CDR1 and CDR2 (germline): MNHEY, SVGEGT. V gave up 5 bases and J gave up 7 bases, with 15 bases separating them. The CDR3 extends over 14 amino acids. The CDR3 region is CASSDPQGRQPQHF. CDR3 sequence (DNA): TGTGCCAGCAGTGATCCGCAGGGAAGGCAGCCCCAGCATTTT.

V and J are TRBV2 and TRBJ2-7; 7 positions match TRBD1. Trimming took 5 bases from V and 3 from J; bases not matched to a gene: 7. The CDR3 runs to 14 residues. The germline gives CDR1 SNHLY, CDR2 FYNNEI. The CDR3 nucleotides are TGTGCCAGCAGTTTGCCACAGGGGATCTACGAGCAGTACTTC. Amino acid sequence: CASSLPQGIYEQYF.

This sequence joins TRBV2 and TRBJ1-1, with TRBD1 matching 10 bases. V dropped 7 bases and J dropped 6; count of bases not matched to a gene: 8. CDR3 size: 14 residues. Germline V lookup: CDR1 SNHLY, CDR2 FYNNEI. Here the CDR3 DNA reads TGTGCCAGCATGGGGACAGGGGTCATGGCTGAAGCTTTCTTT. Translating gives CASMGTGVMAEAFF.

This clone turned up a few times. V and J are TRBV6-1 and TRBJ1-5; D unclear. Germline lookup yields CDR1 MNHNS and CDR2 SASEGT. The germline V and J ends were trimmed by 2 bases and 2 bases, with 7 bases remaining between them. The CDR3 covers 14 residues. The CDR3 reads CASSEWVGNQPQHF. CDR3 DNA: TGTGCCAGCAGTGAATGGGTTGGCAATCAGCCCCAGCATTTT.

The chain combines TRBV27 with TRBJ2-2, with TRBD1 identical over 7 bases. The CDR3 covers 16 residues. Germline CDR1 MNHEY, CDR2 SMNVEV (reference sequence). The junction had 13 bases not matched to a gene; V was cut back by 4 bases and J by 8 bases. CDR3: CASSYSGTAVRGELFF. CDR3 in DNA: TGTGCCAGCAGTTACTCCGGGACAGCGGTACGGGGGGAGCTGTTTTTT.

This clone was observed once. The V gene is TRBV11-2, the J gene TRBJ2-3; perhaps TRBD1 as D (5 bases). V lost 5 bases to trimming and J lost 4 bases, with 7 bases between them. The length of the CDR3 is 12 residues. The germline V gene encodes CDR1 SGHAT and CDR2 FQNNGV. In DNA form, the CDR3 reads TGTGCCAGCAGCCAGACAGCAGATACGCAGTATTTT. Amino acid sequence: CASSQTADTQYF.

The chain couples TRBV19 to TRBJ2-3; no clear D. V was trimmed by 7 bases and J by 1 base, leaving 12 bases between them. The germline V gene has CDR1 LNHDA and CDR2 SQIVND (reference sequence). The CDR3 is made up of 14 amino acids. The DNA of the CDR3 is TGTGCCAGTAAAGAGTCGGGTCGCACAGATACGCAGTATTTT. It translates to CASKESGRTDTQYF.

DNA of the CDR3: TGTGCCAGCAGCTGGACAGGGGTAACTGAAGCTTTCTTT. As protein: CASSWTGVTEAFF. The chain is built from TRBV12-3 or TRBV12-4 and TRBJ1-1; TRBD1 agrees at 9 bases. With 6 bases clipped from V and 5 bases from J, the junction kept 4 bases outside the gene matches. This CDR3 spans 13 amino acids.

The chain recombines TRBV30 with TRBJ2-7, with D perhaps being TRBD1 or TRBD2 (5 bases each). This CDR3 spans 14 amino acids. Germline V gives CDR1 GTSNPN, CDR2 SVGIG (reference sequence). CDR3 sequence: CAWSVWPGPHPFRV. DNA for the CDR3: TGTGCCTGGAGTGTATGGCCGGGACCTCATCCCTTTCGCGTC.

The genes are TRBV9 and TRBJ2-7; the match to TRBD2 covers 7 bases. The CDR3 has 15 amino acids. Germline V gene data show CDR1 as SGDLS and CDR2 as YYNGEE. V dropped 0 bases and J dropped 7; count of bases not matched to a gene: 10. The CDR3 bases are TGTGCCAGCAGCGTAGCAGGCGGGGGACTCCTGGAGCAGTACTTC. It yields the protein CASSVAGGGLLEQYF.

This chain links TRBV7-3 with TRBJ1-6, with a possible D match to TRBD1 (5 bases). This CDR3 contains 14 residues. CDR1 and CDR2 from the germline V gene are SGHTA and FQGTGA. The ends were cut back, 6 bases at V and 4 bases at J, with 10 bases in the middle. The CDR3 protein is CASSPGTYNSPLHF. CDR3 in DNA: TGTGCCAGCAGTCCCGGGACTTATAATTCACCCCTCCACTTT. Drawing the rest from reference TRBV7-3 and TRBJ1-6, the complete variable domain is GAGVSQTPSNKVTEKGKYVELRCDPISGHTALYWYRQSLGQGPEFLIYFQGTGAADDSGLPNDRFFAVRPEGSVSTLKIQRTERGDSAVYLCASSPGTYNSPLHFGNGTRLTVT.

The genes are TRBV7-3 and TRBJ2-1; TRBD2 might be the D (6 bases). The CDR3 length is 14 residues. With 5 bases removed from V and 5 bases from J, the gap between germline ends came to 13 bases. The germline V gene has CDR1 SGHTA and CDR2 FQGTGA. The CDR3 DNA reads as TGTGCCAGCAGCAAGCGGGCTGGGGACAATGAGCAGTTCTTC. It yields the protein CASSKRAGDNEQFF.

This chain joins TRBV25-1 and TRBJ1-6; 7 nucleotides line up with TRBD1. Germline V gene data show CDR1 as MGHDK and CDR2 as SYGVNS. V lost 6 bases to trimming and J lost 9 bases; unmatched junction nucleotides: 8. CDR3 length: 14 residues. The CDR3 sequence: CASSPRRGSSPLHF. CDR3 in DNA: TGTGCCAGCAGCCCCCGCAGGGGGAGTTCACCCCTCCACTTT.

The gene calls are TRBV12-5 and TRBJ2-1; D call uncertain. Per germline, CDR1 LGHNT and CDR2 FRNRAP. The CDR3 length is 11 residues. Trimming left V 6 bases short and J 6 bases short, with 6 bases between. CDR3 loop: CASGVPNEQFF. As DNA, the CDR3 is TGTGCTAGTGGAGTACCCAATGAGCAGTTCTTC.